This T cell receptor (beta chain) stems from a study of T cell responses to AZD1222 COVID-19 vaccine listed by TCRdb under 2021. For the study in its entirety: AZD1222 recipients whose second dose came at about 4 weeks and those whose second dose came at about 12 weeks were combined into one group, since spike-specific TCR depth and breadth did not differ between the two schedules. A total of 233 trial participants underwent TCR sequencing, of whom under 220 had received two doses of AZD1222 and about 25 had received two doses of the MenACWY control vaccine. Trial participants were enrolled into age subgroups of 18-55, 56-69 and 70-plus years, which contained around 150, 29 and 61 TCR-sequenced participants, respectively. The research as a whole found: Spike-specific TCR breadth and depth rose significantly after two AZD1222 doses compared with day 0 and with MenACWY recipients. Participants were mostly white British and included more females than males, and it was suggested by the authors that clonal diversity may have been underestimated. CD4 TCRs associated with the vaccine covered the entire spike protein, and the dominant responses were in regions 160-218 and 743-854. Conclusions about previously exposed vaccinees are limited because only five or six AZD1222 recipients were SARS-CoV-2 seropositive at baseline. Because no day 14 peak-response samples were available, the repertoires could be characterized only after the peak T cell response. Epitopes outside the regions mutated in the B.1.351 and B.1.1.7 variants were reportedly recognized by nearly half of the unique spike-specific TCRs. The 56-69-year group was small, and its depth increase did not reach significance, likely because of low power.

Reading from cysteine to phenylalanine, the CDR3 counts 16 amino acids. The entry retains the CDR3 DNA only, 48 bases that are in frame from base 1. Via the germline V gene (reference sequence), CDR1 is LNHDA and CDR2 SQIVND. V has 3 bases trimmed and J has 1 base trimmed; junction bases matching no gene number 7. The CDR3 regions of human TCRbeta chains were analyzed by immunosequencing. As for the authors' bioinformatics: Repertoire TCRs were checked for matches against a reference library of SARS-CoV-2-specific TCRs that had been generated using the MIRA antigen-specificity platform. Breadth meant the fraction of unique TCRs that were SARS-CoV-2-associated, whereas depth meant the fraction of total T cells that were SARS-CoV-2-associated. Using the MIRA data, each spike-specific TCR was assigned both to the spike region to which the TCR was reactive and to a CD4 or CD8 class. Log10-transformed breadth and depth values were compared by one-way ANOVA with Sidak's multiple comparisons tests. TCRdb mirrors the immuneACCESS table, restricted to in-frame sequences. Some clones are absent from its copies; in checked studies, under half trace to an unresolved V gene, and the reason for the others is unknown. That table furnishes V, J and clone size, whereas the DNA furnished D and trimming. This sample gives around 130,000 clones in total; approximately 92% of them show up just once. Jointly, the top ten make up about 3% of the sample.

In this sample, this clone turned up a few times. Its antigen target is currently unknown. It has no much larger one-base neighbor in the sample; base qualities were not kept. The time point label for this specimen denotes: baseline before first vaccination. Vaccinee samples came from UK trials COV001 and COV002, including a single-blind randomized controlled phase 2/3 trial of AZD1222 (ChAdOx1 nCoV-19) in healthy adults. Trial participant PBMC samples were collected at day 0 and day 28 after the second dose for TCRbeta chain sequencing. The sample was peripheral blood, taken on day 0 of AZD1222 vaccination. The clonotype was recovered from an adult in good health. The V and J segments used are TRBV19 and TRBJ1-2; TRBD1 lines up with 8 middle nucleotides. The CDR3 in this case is CASSIQGATGNYGYTF. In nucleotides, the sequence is TGTGCCAGTAGTATCCAGGGGGCAACGGGTAACTATGGCTACACCTTC.